This T cell receptor beta chain was observed in a study of blood T cell repertoires in COVID-19. The CDR3 totals 12 residues. The germline V gene encodes CDR1 SQVTM and CDR2 ANQGSEA. Produced via immunoSEQ multiplex PCR; TCRdb's table is partial and in-frame only. The sample shows over 250,000 clones, under 95% of them seen only once. Recruitment covered roughly 24 US areas and drew participants whose ages spanned roughly 18 to 89 years. Participant reports of clinical history set cohort assignment. Material: PBMCs or T cells enriched from blood (not recorded which). The chain links TRBV29-1 to TRBJ2-1, with 10 bases identical to TRBD2. The source is a man aged 55 to 70 who had recovered from COVID-19. The CDR3 protein is CSSGGIYNEQFF. CDR3 nucleotides: TGCAGTAGCGGGGGGATCTACAATGAGCAGTTCTTC.